The present T cell receptor beta chain was sequenced within a study of shared clonotypes between healthy human individuals. Looked up from germline, CDR1 is SGHVS and CDR2 is FQNEAQ. V shed 5 bases, J shed 6 bases, and the junction held 9 bases outside the gene matches. The CDR3 covers 14 residues. Every donor was a Caucasian adult from Nashville, Tennessee. Samples underwent the assay at deep level. Each subset's genomic DNA was shared equally among a number of immunoSEQ plates. The protocol was immunoSEQ multiplex PCR, while the TCRdb copy is restricted to in-frame clones and leaves out a portion. The sample holds 1 million to 1.3 million clones, approximately 78% seen once.

The sequence was obtained from a young man in good health. Some clones in this sample may be carry-over from other donors' samples. The gene calls are TRBV7-8 and TRBJ2-7, with TRBD1 matching 8 bases. The sequencing input was memory CD4+ T cells from PBMCs. Indicated subset: CD45RA-negative fraction. The CDR3 here is CASSLTGAPPEQYF. The CDR3, as DNA: TGTGCCAGCAGCCTGACAGGGGCCCCTCCCGAGCAGTACTTC.